This T cell receptor (beta chain) was sequenced for a study of regulatory T cells in long-lasting Graves disease. Study-wide results and caveats: Favored usage of TRBV28, TRBJ1-2 and TRBJ2-5 was recorded in persistent disease.

Sequencing libraries for TCR beta were prepared with iRepertoire HTBI primers and Arm-PCR of CDR3 regions. Each CDR3 protein gets one entry after TCRdb re-called the multiplex PCR reads with MiXCR. The sample holds 620,000 or so distinct CDR3 sequences; approximately 15% are singletons and the top ten take around 18%. With respect to this clonotype: Its target is unknown.

The CDR3 runs to 14 residues. Germline V lookup: CDR1 SGHKS, CDR2 YYEKEE (reference sequence). V was trimmed by 3 bases and J by 3 bases, leaving 12 bases between them. Specified time point: newly diagnosed GD, antithyroid drugs for less than 3 months. RNA isolated from PBMCs was used to make the TCR library. The authors drew about 9 milliliters of peripheral blood into EDTA tubes. The same sample was also used in a study of T cells in Graves' hyperthyroidism and ophthalmopathy. As that report states: HTBI primers drove first-round RT-PCR of the TCR CDR3. The blood repertoire included most of the expanded thyroid clonotypes above 0.001.

This chain connects TRBV5-5 to TRBJ1-1; tentative D call: TRBD1 (5 bases). This TCR was recovered from a woman aged 25 to 39 with Graves disease. Sequenced material: peripheral blood mononuclear cells (PBMCs), taken at new diagnosis, from a patient treated with antithyroid drugs. The CDR3 sequence: CASSYQGSDTEAFF. The CDR3 coding sequence is TGTGCCAGCAGCTACCAGGGTTCGGACACTGAAGCTTTCTTT.